A selection of T cell receptor beta chains follows, all from one sample in a study of graft-versus-host responses after intestinal transplantation. Here immunoSEQ multiplex PCR was the method, and the copy in TCRdb shows in-frame clones only, minus some. Of fewer than 110,000 clones listed, 80% to 95% were seen once; the top ten hold less than 1.5%. Antigen specificity for these receptors is unknown. The specimen was unstimulated CD8+ T cells sorted from spleen or lymph node cells, collected before intestinal transplant. Receptors were obtained from a human donor who received an intestinal transplant. CDR3s include the opening cysteine and the closing phenylalanine or tryptophan. Each record gives: CDR3 length, V gene, J gene, clone size, CDR3 protein. The size entry is marked missing in some rows and otherwise reads once, few, many or a size class.

>13|TRBV6-1|TRBJ1-2|.
CASTPHGADGYTF
>13|TRBV14|TRBJ2-3|.
CASSRPPGDTQYF
>16|TRBV19|TRBJ1-5|.
CASSRDRDYSNQPQHF
>13|TRBV29-1|TRBJ1-4|.
CSALGQEGEKLFF
>14|TRBV6-5|TRBJ1-5|.
CASSPGFSNQPQHF
>15|TRBV19|TRBJ2-3|.
CASRRGASSTDTQYF
>15|TRBV7-3|TRBJ1-4|.
CASSLSGTGDEKLFF
>12|TRBV19|TRBJ2-3|.
CASNKGVEAQYF
>14|TRBV11-2|TRBJ2-1|.
CASSPWTSPNEQFF
>15|TRBV9|TRBJ2-7|.
CASSAPGGPSYEQYF
>14|TRBV4-1|TRBJ1-4|.
CASSQGQGYEKLFF
>14|TRBV5-6|TRBJ2-3|.
CASRPLSSTDTQYF
>14|TRBV6-1|TRBJ2-5|.
CASSDAGQGETQYF
>13|TRBV19|TRBJ1-2|.
CASENRGLIGYTF
>13|TRBV4-1|TRBJ1-1|.
CASGGGANTEAFF
>13|TRBV7-9|.|.
CASSLVLGDEQYF
>18|TRBV7-2|TRBJ2-1|.
CASSLGRGGLGRVNEQFF
>13|TRBV4-1|TRBJ1-2|.
CVSSLRFNYGYTF
>15|TRBV13|TRBJ1-5|.
CASSLGQGGNQPQHF
>17|TRBV10-3|TRBJ2-1|.
CAISESLTTGSDNEQFF
>12|TRBV11-2|TRBJ1-1|.
CASSLGSVEAFF
>13|TRBV10-3|TRBJ2-1|few
CAIMGGPYNEQFF
>12|TRBV14|TRBJ2-6|.
CASSHGANVLTF
>13|TRBV7-7|TRBJ1-2|.
CASQDRGEDGYTF
>13|TRBV7-9|TRBJ2-7|few
CASSPTGGYEQYF
>11|TRBV7-8|TRBJ2-7|.
CASSSAYEQYF
>15|TRBV4-2|TRBJ2-1|.
CASSQEHGSYNEQFF
>12|TRBV7-9|.|.
CASSFVPYEQYF
>15|TRBV5-8|TRBJ1-1|.
CASSLEASGNTEAFF
>15|TRBV9|TRBJ2-5|.
CASSSRTGEQETQYF
>14|TRBV13|TRBJ2-7|.
CASRQGATTYEQYF
>13|TRBV6-5|TRBJ1-4|.
CASSRHLAGELFF
>14|TRBV27|TRBJ1-1|.
CASGAAHPTTEAFF
>15|TRBV7-9|TRBJ1-3|.
CASSNMGGSGNTIYF
>16|TRBV15|TRBJ1-5|.
CATSRDGTTKRRPQHF
>17|TRBV28|TRBJ1-1|.
CASSLDQGTLSDTEAFF
>13|TRBV7-3|TRBJ2-1|.
CASSLDSHNEQFF
>15|TRBV5-1|TRBJ2-1|.
CASRPGEGPYNEQFF
>15|TRBV19|TRBJ2-7|.
CASSIEGAAVHEQYF
>17|TRBV12-5|TRBJ2-3|.
CASGLAIIGTETDTQYF
>15|TRBV7-3|TRBJ1-1|.
CASSLTGGWNTEAFF